The source of this T cell receptor (beta chain) is a study of T cell changes during pregnancy in multiple sclerosis. The repertoire was sequenced with immunoSEQ multiplex PCR; TCRdb's copy has only in-frame clones and lacks some. The sample yields tens of thousands of clones, 85% to 90% seen once. The CDR3 is made up of 13 amino acids. Germline assignment: CDR1 SGHTA and CDR2 FQGNSA. V shed 5 bases and J 6 bases; nucleotides not matched to a gene: 5. This sequence was found in a female donor with multiple sclerosis, enrolled in a pregnancy study. The sample here was CD4+ T cells from peripheral blood mononuclear cells, taken in the first trimester of pregnancy. V gene TRBV7-2 combines with J gene TRBJ2-7, with TRBD1 matching over 9 bases. The CDR3: CASSRDRVVEQYF. The CDR3 DNA reads TGTGCCAGCAGCCGGGACAGGGTCGTCGAGCAGTACTTC.